This TCR beta chain appears in the sequencing data of a study of beta chain features in type 1 diabetes. TCRB transcripts that were expressed got sequenced, as all of the isolated RNA had been reverse transcribed. Produced via immunoSEQ multiplex PCR; TCRdb's table is partial and in-frame only. The repertoire holds some 220,000 clones, with roughly 11% as singletons. CDR1 and CDR2 from the germline V gene are SGHNT and YYREEE (reference sequence). V trimming: 4 bases; J trimming: 7 bases; junction bases outside the gene matches: 1. There are 12 residues in the CDR3. The sequence was collected from a young man in good health. Sequencing input: central memory CD4+ T cells from blood. The chain combines TRBV5-4 with TRBJ1-4; 7 bases agree with TRBD1. The chain's CDR3 is CASSRDSEKLFF. The CDR3 nucleotides read TGTGCCAGCAGCCGGGACAGTGAAAAACTGTTTTTT.